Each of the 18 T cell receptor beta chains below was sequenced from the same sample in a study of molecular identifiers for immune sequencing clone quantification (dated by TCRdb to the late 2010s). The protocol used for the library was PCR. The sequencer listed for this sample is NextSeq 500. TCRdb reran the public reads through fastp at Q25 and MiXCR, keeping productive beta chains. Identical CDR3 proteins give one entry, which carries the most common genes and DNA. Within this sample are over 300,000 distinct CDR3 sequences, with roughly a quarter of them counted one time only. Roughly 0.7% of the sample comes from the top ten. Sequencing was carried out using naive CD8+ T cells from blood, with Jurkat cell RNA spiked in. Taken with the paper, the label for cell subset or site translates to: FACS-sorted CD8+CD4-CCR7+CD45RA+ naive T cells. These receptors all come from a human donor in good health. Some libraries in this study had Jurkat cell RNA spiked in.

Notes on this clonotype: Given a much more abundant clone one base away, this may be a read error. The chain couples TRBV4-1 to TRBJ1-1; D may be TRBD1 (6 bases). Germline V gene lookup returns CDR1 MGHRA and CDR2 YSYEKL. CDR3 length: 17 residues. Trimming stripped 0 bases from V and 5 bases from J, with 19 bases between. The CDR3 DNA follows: TGCGCCAGCAGCCAAGAGGGGGCAATTCATGAGAGAACTGAAGCTTTCTTT. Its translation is CASSQEGAIHERTEAFF.

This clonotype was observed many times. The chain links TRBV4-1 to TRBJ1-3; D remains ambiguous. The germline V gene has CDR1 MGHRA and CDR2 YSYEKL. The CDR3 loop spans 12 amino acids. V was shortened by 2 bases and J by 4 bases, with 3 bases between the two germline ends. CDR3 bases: TGCGCCAGCAGCCAACTGGGAAACACCATATATTTT. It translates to CASSQLGNTIYF.

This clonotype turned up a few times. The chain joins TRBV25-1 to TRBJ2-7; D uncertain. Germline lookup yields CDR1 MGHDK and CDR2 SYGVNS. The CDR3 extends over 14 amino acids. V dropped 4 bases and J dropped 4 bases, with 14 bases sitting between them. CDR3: CASSVAAAAYEQYF. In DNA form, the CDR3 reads TGTGCCAGCAGTGTCGCGGCAGCCGCGTACGAGCAGTACTTC.

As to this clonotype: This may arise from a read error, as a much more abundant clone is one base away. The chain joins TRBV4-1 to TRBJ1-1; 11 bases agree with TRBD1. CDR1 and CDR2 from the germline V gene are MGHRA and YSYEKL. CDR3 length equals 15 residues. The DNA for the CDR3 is TGCGCCAGCAGCATAGGACAGGGGGCGAAGACTGAAGCTATCTTT. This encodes CASSIGQGAKTEAIF.

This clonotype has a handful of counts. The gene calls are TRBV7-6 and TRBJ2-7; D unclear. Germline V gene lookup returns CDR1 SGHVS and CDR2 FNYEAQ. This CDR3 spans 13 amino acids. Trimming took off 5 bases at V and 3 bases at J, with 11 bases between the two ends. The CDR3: CASSTNIGYEQYF. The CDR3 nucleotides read TGTGCCAGCAGCACTAATATCGGCTACGAGCAGTACTTC.

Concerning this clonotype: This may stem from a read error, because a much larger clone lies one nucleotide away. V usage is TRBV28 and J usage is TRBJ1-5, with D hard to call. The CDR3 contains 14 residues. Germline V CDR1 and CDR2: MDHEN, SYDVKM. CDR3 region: CASSQQFSNRPQHF. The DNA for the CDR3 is TGTGCCAGCAGTCAACAGTTTAGCAATCGGCCCCAGCATTTT.

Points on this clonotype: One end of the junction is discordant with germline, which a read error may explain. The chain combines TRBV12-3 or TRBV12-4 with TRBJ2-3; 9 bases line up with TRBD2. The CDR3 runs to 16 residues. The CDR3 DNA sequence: TGTGCCAGCGGTTTACAGCGGGGGGCTTTCACAGATACGCAGTATTTT. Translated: CASGLQRGAFTDTQYF.

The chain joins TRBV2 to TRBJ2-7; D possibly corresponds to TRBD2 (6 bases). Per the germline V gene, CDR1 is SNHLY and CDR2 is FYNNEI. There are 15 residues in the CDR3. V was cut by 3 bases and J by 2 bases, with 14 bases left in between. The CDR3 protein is CASSEKRERAYEQYF. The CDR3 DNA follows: TGTGCCAGCAGTGAGAAGAGGGAGCGGGCCTACGAGCAGTACTTC.

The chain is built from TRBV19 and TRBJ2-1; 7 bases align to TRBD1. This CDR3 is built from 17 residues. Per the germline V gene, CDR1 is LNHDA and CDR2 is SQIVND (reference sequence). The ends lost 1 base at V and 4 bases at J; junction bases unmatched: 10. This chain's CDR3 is CASSIGWQGVIYNEQFF. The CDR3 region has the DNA TGTGCCAGTAGTATAGGGTGGCAGGGGGTAATTTACAATGAGCAGTTCTTC.

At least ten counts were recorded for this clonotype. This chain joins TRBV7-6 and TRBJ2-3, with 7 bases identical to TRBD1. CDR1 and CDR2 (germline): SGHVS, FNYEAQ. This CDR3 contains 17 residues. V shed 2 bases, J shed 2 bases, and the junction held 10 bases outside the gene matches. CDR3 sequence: CASSLQGTDPITDTQYF. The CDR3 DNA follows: TGTGCCAGCAGCTTACAAGGGACAGACCCCATCACAGATACGCAGTATTTT.

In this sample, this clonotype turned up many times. CDR3 residues: CATAIFSSYEQYF. The CDR3 nucleotides are TGTGCCACCGCCATCTTCAGCTCCTACGAGCAGTACTTC. The genes are TRBV28 and TRBJ2-7; no reliable D call. CDR1 MDHEN and CDR2 SYDVKM come from the germline V gene. Trimming pared 10 bases from V and 0 bases from J, leaving 13 bases between. The CDR3 loop spans 13 amino acids.

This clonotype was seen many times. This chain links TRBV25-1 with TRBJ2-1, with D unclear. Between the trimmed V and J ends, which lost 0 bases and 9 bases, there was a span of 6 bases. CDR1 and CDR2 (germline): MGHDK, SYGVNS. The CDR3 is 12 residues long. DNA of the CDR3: TGTGCCAGCAGTGAATATTTAGGTGAGCAGTTCTTC. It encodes CASSEYLGEQFF.

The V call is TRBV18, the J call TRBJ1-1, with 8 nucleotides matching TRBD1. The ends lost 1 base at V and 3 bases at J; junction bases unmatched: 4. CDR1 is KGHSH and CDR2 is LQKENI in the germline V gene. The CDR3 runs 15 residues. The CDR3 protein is CASSPQQGEYTEAFF. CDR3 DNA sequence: TGTGCCAGCTCACCACAACAGGGGGAATACACTGAAGCTTTCTTT.

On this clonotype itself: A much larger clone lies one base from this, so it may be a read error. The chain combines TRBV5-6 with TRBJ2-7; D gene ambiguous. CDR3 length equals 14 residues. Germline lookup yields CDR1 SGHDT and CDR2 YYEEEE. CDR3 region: CASSLAARAYGQYF. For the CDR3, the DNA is TGTGCCAGCAGCTTGGCGGCTAGAGCCTACGGGCAGTACTTC.

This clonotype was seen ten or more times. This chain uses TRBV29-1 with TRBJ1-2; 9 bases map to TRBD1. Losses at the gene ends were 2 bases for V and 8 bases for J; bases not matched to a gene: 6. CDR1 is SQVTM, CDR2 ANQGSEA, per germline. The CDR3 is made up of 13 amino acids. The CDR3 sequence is CSVETGGVDGYTF. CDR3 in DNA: TGCAGCGTTGAAACAGGGGGCGTTGACGGCTACACCTTC.

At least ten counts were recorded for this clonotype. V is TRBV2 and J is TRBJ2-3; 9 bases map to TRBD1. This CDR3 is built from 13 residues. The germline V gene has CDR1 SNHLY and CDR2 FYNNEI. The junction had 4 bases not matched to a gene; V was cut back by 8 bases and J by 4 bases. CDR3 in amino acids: CASEGQGPDTQYF. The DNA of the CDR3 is TGTGCCAGCGAGGGACAGGGACCAGATACGCAGTATTTT.

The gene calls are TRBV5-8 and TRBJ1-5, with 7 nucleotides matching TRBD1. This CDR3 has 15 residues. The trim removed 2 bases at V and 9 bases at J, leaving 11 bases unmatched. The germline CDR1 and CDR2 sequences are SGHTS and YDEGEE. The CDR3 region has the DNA TGTGCCAGCAGCTTCGATAGGGGGCGCGGTCGGCCCCAGCATTTT. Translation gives CASSFDRGRGRPQHF. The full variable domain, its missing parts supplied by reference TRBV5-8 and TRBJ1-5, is EAGVTQSPTHLIKTRGQQATLRCSPISGHTSVYWYQQALGLGLQFLLWYDEGEERNRGNFPPRFSGRQFPNYSSELNVNALELEDSALYLCASSFDRGRGRPQHFGDGTRLSIL.

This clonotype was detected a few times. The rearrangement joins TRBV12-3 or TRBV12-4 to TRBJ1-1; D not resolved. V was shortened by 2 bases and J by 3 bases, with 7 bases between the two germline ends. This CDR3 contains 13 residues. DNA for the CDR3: TGTGCCAGCAGTTTAAGCGGATACACTGAAGCTTTCTTT. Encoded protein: CASSLSGYTEAFF.